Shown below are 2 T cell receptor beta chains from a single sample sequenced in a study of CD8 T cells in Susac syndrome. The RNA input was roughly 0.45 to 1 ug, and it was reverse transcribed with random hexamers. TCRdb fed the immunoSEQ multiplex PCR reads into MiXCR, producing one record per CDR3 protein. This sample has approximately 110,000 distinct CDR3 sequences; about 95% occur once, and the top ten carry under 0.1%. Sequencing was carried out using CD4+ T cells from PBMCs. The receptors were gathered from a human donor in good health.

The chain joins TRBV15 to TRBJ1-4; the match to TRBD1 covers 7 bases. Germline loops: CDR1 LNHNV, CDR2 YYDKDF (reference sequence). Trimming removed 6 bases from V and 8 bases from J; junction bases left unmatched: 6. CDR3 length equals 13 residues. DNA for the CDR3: TGTGCCACCAGGGGACAGCTGGGGGAAAAACTGTTTTTT. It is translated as CATRGQLGEKLFF.

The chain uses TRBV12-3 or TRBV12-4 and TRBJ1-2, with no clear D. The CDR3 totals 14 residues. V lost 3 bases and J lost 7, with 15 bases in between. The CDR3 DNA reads TGTGCCAGCAGTTTTTTCCAAGGCTCGAGTGGCTACACCTTC. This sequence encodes CASSFFQGSSGYTF.